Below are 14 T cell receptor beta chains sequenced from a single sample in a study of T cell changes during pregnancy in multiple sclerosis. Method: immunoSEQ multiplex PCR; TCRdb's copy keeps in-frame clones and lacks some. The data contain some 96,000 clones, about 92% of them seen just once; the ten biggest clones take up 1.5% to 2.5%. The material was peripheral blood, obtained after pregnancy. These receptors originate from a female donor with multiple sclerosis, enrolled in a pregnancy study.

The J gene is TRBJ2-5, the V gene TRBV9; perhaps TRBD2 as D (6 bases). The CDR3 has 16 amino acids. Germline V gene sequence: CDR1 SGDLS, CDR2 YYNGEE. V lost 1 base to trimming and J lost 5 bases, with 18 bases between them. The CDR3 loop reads CASSVSGVGLGETQYF. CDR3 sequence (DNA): TGTGCCAGCAGCGTATCGGGGGTGGGTCTTGGGGAGACCCAGTACTTC.

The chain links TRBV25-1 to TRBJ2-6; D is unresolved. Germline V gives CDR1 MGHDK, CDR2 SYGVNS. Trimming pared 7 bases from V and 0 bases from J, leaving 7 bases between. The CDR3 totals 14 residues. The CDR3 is CASTVDSGANVLTF. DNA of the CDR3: TGTGCCAGCACAGTCGACTCTGGGGCCAACGTCCTGACTTTC.

The CDR3 loop reads CASSPQTSGLYEQYF. For the CDR3, the DNA is TGTGCCAGTAGTCCCCAGACTAGCGGGCTCTACGAGCAGTACTTC. The genes are TRBV19 and TRBJ2-7; 10 positions match TRBD2. CDR3 size: 15 residues. Germline values: CDR1 LNHDA, CDR2 SQIVND (reference sequence). Trimming took 5 bases from V and 3 from J; bases not matched to a gene: 7.

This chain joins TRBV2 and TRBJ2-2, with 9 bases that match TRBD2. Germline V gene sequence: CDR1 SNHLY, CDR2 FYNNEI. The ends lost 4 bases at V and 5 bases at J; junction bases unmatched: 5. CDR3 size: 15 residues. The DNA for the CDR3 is TGTGCCAGCAGTGTTGGCGGGAGGGGTACCGGGGAGCTGTTTTTT. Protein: CASSVGGRGTGELFF. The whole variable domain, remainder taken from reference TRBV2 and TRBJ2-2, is EPEVTQTPSHQVTQMGQEVILRCVPISNHLYFYWYRQILGQKVEFLVSFYNNEISEKSEIFDDQFSVERPDGSNFTLKIRSTKLEDSAMYFCASSVGGRGTGELFFGEGSRLTVL.

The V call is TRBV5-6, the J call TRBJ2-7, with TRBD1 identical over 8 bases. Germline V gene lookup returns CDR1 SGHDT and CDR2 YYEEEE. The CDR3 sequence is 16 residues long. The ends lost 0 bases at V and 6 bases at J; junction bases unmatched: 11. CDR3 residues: CASSLDGGTGDLEQYF. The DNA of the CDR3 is TGTGCCAGCAGCTTGGATGGTGGGACAGGCGATCTCGAGCAGTACTTC.

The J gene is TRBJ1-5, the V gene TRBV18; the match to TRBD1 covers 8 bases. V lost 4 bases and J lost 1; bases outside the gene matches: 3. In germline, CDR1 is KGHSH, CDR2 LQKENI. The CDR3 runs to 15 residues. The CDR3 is CASSQDRDSNQPQHF. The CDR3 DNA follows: TGTGCCAGCTCACAGGACAGGGACAGCAATCAGCCCCAGCATTTT.

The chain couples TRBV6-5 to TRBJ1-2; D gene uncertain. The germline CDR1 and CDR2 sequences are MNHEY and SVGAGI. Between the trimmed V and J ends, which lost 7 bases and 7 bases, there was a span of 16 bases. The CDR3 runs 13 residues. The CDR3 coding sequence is TGTGCCAGCAACCTACGGGGAGAGGGTGGCTACACCTTC. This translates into CASNLRGEGGYTF.

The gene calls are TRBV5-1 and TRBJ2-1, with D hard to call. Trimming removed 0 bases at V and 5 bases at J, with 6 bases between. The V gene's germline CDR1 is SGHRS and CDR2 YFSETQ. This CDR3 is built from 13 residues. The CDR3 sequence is CASSLAQHNEQFF. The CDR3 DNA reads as TGCGCCAGCAGCTTGGCACAGCACAATGAGCAGTTCTTC.

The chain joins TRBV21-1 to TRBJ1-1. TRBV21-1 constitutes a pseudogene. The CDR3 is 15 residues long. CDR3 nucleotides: TGTGCCAGCAGCAAAGCGGGGGAGGGATCGCTCGAAGCTTTCTTT. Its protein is CASSKAGEGSLEAFF.

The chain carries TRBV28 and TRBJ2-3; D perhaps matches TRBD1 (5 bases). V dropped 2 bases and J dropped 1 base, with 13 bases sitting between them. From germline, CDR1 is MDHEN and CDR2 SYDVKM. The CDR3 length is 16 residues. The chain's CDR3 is CASSLNRWGGTDTQYF. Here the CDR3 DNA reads TGTGCCAGCAGTTTAAACCGCTGGGGCGGCACAGATACGCAGTATTTT. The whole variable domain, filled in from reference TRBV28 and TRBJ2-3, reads DVKVTQSSRYLVKRTGEKVFLECVQDMDHENMFWYRQDPGLGLRLIYFSYDVKMKEKGDIPEGYSVSREKKERFSLILESASTNQTSMYLCASSLNRWGGTDTQYFGPGTRLTVL.

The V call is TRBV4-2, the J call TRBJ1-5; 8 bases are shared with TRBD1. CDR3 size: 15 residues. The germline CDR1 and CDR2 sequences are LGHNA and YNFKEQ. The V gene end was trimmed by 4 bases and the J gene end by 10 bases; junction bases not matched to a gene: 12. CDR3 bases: TGTGCCAGCAGCCCGACAGGGGTAAGAGTAATTCCCCAGCATTTT. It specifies CASSPTGVRVIPQHF.

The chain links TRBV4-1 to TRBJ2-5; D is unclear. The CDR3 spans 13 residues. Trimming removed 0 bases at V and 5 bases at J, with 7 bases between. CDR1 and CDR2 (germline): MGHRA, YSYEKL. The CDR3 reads CASSQDERETQYF. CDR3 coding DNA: TGCGCCAGCAGCCAAGACGAGCGTGAGACCCAGTACTTC.

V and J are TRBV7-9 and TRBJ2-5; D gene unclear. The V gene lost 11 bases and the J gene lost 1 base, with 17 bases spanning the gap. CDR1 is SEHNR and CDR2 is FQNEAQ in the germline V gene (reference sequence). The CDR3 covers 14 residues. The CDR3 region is CAVRMGSTQETQYF. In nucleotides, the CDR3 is TGTGCCGTTAGAATGGGCAGCACCCAAGAGACCCAGTACTTC.

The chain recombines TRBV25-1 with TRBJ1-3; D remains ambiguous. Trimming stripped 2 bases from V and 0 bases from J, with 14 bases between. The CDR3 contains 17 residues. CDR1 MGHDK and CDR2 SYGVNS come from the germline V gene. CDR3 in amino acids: CASSETRRSLSGNTIYF. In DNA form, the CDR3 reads TGTGCCAGCAGTGAAACCCGGCGGAGCCTCTCTGGAAACACCATATATTTT.